These 26 T cell receptor beta chains were sequenced from one sample in a study of T cells expressing NK-cell markers. TCRdb re-called the 5' RACE reads and gives one entry per CDR3 protein, without DNA. The ten most abundant clones cover 1.4% of a sample with approximately 440,000 distinct CDR3 sequences. Sequenced input: blood T cells: a sorted CD56 or NKG2C T cell subset, CD4+ or CD8+ T cells, or bulk PBMC T cells (not recorded which). The receptors originated from a woman aged 45-60 years in good health.

The V call is TRBV30, the J call TRBJ2-1; TCRdb indicates TRBD2, and absent DNA this call remains unverified. The germline gives CDR1 GTSNPN, CDR2 SVGIG (reference sequence). This CDR3 region has 11 residues. The CDR3: CAWSNGGEQFF.

The CDR3 protein is CASSPRGTSSYEQYF. This chain joins TRBV6-5 and TRBJ2-7; TCRdb names TRBD1, which stays unverified in the absence of DNA. The CDR3 sequence is 15 residues long. Per germline, CDR1 MNHEY and CDR2 SVGAGI.

CDR3 loop: CANVYLRGPGQIYNEQFF. This rearrangement joins TRBV21-1 to TRBJ2-1; TCRdb proposes TRBD1, but this gene call is untestable without DNA. TRBV21-1 is annotated as a pseudogene. This CDR3 comprises 18 residues.

The gene calls are TRBV12-3 or TRBV12-4 and TRBJ2-2; TCRdb names TRBD2, which stays unverified in the absence of DNA. This CDR3 contains 16 residues. CDR3 loop: CASSQPGLAGVGELFF.

The rearrangement joins TRBV7-9 to TRBJ1-2. This CDR3 region has 14 residues. Germline CDR1 SEHNR, CDR2 FQNEAQ (reference sequence). This CDR3 reads CASSLLQLNYGYTF.

The rearrangement uses TRBV28 and TRBJ1-1. The germline gives CDR1 MDHEN, CDR2 SYDVKM. This CDR3 spans 12 amino acids. CDR3 sequence: CASSNTRDEAFF.

The chain employs TRBV7-6 and TRBJ2-7; the D call from TCRdb, TRBD1, cannot be confirmed without DNA. The germline gives CDR1 SGHVS, CDR2 FNYEAQ. CDR3 length: 16 residues. The CDR3 here is CASSPPTTVISYEQYF.

This chain joins TRBV5-6 and TRBJ2-1. The CDR3 spans 14 residues. CDR1 and CDR2 (germline): SGHDT, YYEEEE. CDR3 in amino acids: CASSSTGTDNEQFF.

The rearrangement links TRBV11-2 to TRBJ1-5; TCRdb outputs TRBD1, but without DNA this stays unchecked. The CDR3 runs 14 residues. Germline-derived CDR1 and CDR2 are SGHAT and FQNNGV. This CDR3 reads CASSLGGAGQPQHF.

The chain carries TRBV24-1 and TRBJ2-7; TCRdb's assignment of TRBD2 cannot be checked, as there is no DNA. This CDR3 region has 15 residues. Germline V gives CDR1 KGHDR, CDR2 SFDVKD. CDR3 sequence: CATSDSTSGSNEQYF.

The V call is TRBV2, the J call TRBJ2-1; TCRdb selects TRBD1, and the lack of DNA leaves this call unchecked. The CDR3 spans 15 residues. Germline V lookup: CDR1 SNHLY, CDR2 FYNNEI. Here the CDR3 reads CASKTRTGDYNEQFF.

The CDR3 loop is CASSQDQTSEAYEQYF. The chain uses TRBV4-1 and TRBJ2-7; with no DNA, the TCRdb D assignment of TRBD2 cannot be verified. This CDR3 has 16 amino acids. Germline V gene data show CDR1 as MGHRA and CDR2 as YSYEKL.

The rearrangement uses TRBV29-1 and TRBJ2-2; lacking DNA, the TRBD2 call made by TCRdb goes unchecked. Germline assignment: CDR1 SQVTM and CDR2 ANQGSEA. The CDR3 runs to 14 residues. The CDR3 loop reads CSGMGLVNTGELFF.

V gene TRBV20-1 combines with J gene TRBJ1-1; TCRdb outputs TRBD1, but without DNA this stays unchecked. The CDR3 is 14 residues long. The germline gives CDR1 DFQATT, CDR2 SNEGSKA (reference sequence). CDR3 amino acids: CSASPPNQLWEAFF.

The V gene is TRBV21-1, the J gene TRBJ1-5; the TCRdb call, TRBD1, lacks DNA for checking. TRBV21-1 is a listed pseudogene. CDR3 length: 16 amino acids. The CDR3 spells CASSKEPGGGNQPQHF.

The gene calls are TRBV5-5 and TRBJ2-1; the TRBD1 assignment by TCRdb is unverifiable without DNA. The CDR3 has 14 amino acids. CDR1 is SGHKS, CDR2 YYEKEE, per germline (reference sequence). CDR3 protein: CASRSPGQFLEQFF.

The J gene is TRBJ2-3, the V gene TRBV6-6; TCRdb names TRBD2, which stays unverified in the absence of DNA. The germline CDR1 and CDR2 sequences are MNHNY and SVGAGI (reference sequence). This CDR3 has 12 residues. CDR3 in amino acids: CASREGQDTQYF.

This CDR3 is CASSLMPLAGGRNEQFF. The J gene is TRBJ2-1, the V gene TRBV7-3; the TCRdb D gene call, TRBD2, has no DNA to confirm it. Germline-derived CDR1 and CDR2 are SGHTA and FQGTGA. The CDR3 is 17 amino acids.

The gene calls are TRBV5-1 and TRBJ1-1. The CDR3 spans 14 residues. Looked up from germline, CDR1 is SGHRS and CDR2 is YFSETQ. CDR3: CASSLDRVSVKAFF.

The chain links TRBV4-2 to TRBJ2-1; TCRdb indicates TRBD1, and absent DNA this call remains unverified. This CDR3 is 15 amino acids long. The germline CDR1 and CDR2 sequences are LGHNA and YNFKEQ. This chain's CDR3 is CASSQMTGGRNEQFF.

This rearrangement joins TRBV5-4 to TRBJ2-1; TCRdb picks TRBD2, but there is no DNA to check that call. Germline values: CDR1 SGHNT, CDR2 YYREEE (reference sequence). The length of the CDR3 is 15 residues. CDR3 region: CASSLPGLDRNEQFF.

The chain carries TRBV7-9 and TRBJ2-2; checking the TCRdb D call of TRBD1 is not possible without DNA. From germline, CDR1 is SEHNR and CDR2 FQNEAQ (reference sequence). The CDR3 sequence is 17 residues long. The CDR3 protein is CASSLRDRGLSTGELFF.

The V call is TRBV3-1, the J call TRBJ2-1; the D gene TCRdb calls, TRBD2, cannot be checked with no DNA. The V gene's germline CDR1 is LGHDT and CDR2 YNNKEL (reference sequence). CDR3 length: 14 residues. The CDR3 reads CASSQAKLAAEQFF.

The genes are TRBV21-1 and TRBJ2-5; TCRdb returns TRBD1, unconfirmable since there is no DNA. TRBV21-1 is listed as a pseudogene. The CDR3 loop spans 15 amino acids. The chain's CDR3 is CASSGADRGQETQYF.

The rearrangement uses TRBV30 and TRBJ1-1. Germline V gene data show CDR1 as GTSNPN and CDR2 as SVGIG (reference sequence). The CDR3 consists of 13 residues. CDR3 sequence: CAWSPTVGREAFF.

This chain's CDR3 is CASSLQRGREQFF. The J gene is TRBJ2-1, the V gene TRBV7-6; absent DNA, TCRdb's TRBD2 call cannot be checked. The CDR3 is 13 amino acids. CDR1 and CDR2 from the germline V gene are SGHVS and FNYEAQ.